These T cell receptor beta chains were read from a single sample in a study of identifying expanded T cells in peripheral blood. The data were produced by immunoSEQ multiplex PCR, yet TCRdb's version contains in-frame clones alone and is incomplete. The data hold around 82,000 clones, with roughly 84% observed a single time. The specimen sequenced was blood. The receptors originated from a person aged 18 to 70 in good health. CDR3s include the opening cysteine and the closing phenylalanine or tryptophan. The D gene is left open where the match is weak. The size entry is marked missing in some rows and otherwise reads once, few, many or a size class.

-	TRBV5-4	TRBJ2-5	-	CASSLKEETQYF	TGTGCCAGCAGCTTGAAGGAGGAGACCCAGTACTTC
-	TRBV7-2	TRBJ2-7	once	CASSLSQGISYEQYF	TGTGCCAGCAGCTTGAGTCAGGGGATTTCCTACGAGCAGTACTTC
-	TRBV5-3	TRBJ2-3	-	CARSLGENPDTQYF	TGTGCCAGAAGCTTGGGGGAGAACCCAGATACGCAGTATTTT
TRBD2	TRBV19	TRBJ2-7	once	CASSETGLASHEQYF	TGTGCCAGTAGTGAAACGGGACTAGCGAGCCACGAGCAGTACTTC
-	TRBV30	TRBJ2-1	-	CSSGGTSNEQFF	TGTTCGTCTGGGGGAACGAGCAATGAGCAGTTCTTC
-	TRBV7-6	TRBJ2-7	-	CASSSQSTGSHEQYF	TGTGCCAGCAGCTCGCAGTCAACAGGGAGCCACGAGCAGTACTTC
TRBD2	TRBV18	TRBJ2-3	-	CASSPRVLIAGVSTDTQYF	TGTGCCAGCTCACCTAGAGTTCTGATAGCGGGAGTTAGCACAGATACGCAGTATTTT
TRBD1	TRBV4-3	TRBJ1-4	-	CASSQDRGHGEKLFF	TGCGCCAGCAGCCAAGACAGGGGGCACGGTGAAAAACTGTTTTTT
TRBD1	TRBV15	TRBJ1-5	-	CATSRDLSAGGITPQHF	TGTGCCACCAGCAGAGATCTCTCAGCAGGGGGGATCACACCCCAGCATTTT
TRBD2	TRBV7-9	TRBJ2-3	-	CASSLPSGRPYTDTQYF	TGTGCCAGCAGCTTACCGAGCGGGAGGCCCTACACGGATACGCAGTATTTT
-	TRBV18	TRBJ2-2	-	CASSPPSETGELFF	TGTGCCAGCTCACCACCCTCAGAAACCGGGGAGCTGTTTTTT
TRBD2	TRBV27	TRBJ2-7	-	CASSSGTSGNYEQYF	TGTGCCAGCAGTTCCGGGACTAGCGGGAACTACGAGCAGTACTTC
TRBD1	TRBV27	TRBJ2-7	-	CASSPGTGGGEQYF	TGTGCCAGCAGTCCCGGGACAGGGGGAGGAGAGCAGTACTTC
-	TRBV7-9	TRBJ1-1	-	CASRRGGGDGNTEAFF	TGTGCCAGCAGACGTGGGGGAGGGGATGGGAACACTGAAGCTTTCTTT
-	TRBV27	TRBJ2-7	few	CASSRMGGDTSYEQYF	TGTGCCAGCAGCCGAATGGGGGGAGACACCTCCTACGAGCAGTACTTC
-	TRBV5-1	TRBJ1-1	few	CASSLSTTGRGQGAFF	TGCGCCAGCAGCTTGTCGACGACTGGCAGGGGACAAGGAGCTTTCTTT
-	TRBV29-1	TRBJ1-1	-	CSVQGYATEAFF	TGCAGCGTTCAGGGGTATGCCACTGAAGCTTTCTTT
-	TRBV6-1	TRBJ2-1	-	CASSDTALNEQFF	TGTGCCAGCAGTGATACGGCCCTCAATGAGCAGTTCTTC
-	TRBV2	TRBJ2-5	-	CASSIVQETQYF	TGTGCCAGCAGTATCGTCCAAGAGACCCAGTACTTC
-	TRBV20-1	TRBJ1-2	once	CSANQGIGYTF	TGCAGTGCTAACCAGGGAATAGGCTACACCTTC
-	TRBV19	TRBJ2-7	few	CASSMVGYEQYF	TGTGCCAGTAGTATGGTGGGATACGAGCAGTACTTC
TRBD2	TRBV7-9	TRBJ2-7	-	CASSHQRGGPTYEQYF	TGTGCCAGCAGCCACCAGCGGGGGGGTCCTACCTACGAGCAGTACTTC
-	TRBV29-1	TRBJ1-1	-	CSVGFVNTNTEAFF	TGCAGCGTTGGATTCGTAAATACGAACACTGAAGCTTTCTTT
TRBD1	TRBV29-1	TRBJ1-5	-	CSVGQDGFQPQHF	TGCAGCGTGGGACAGGATGGATTCCAGCCCCAGCATTTT
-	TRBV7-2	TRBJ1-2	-	CASSLVQGYTF	TGTGCCAGCAGCTTAGTACAGGGCTACACCTTC
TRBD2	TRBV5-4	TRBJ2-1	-	CASSLTSAGEFGQFF	TGTGCCAGCAGCTTGACTAGCGCCGGAGAATTTGGGCAGTTCTTC
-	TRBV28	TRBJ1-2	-	CASSERDTRISKNGYTF	TGTGCCAGCAGTGAGCGGGACACCCGGATTTCCAAAAATGGCTACACCTTC
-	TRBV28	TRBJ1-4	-	CASSRQGNEKLFF	TGTGCCAGCAGTCGGCAGGGGAATGAAAAACTGTTTTTT